This T cell receptor beta chain was captured by sequencing in a study of response to subunit inactivated influenza vaccine. This clonotype was seen more than once but under ten times. TCRdb itself ran the RT-PCR reads through MiXCR, one entry per CDR3 protein. The sample includes approximately 480,000 distinct CDR3 sequences, around 9.9% seen only once; the top ten take about an eighth. The germline gives CDR1 GTSNPN, CDR2 SVGIG (reference sequence). The CDR3 extends over 13 amino acids. V gave up 3 bases and J gave up 8 bases, with 13 bases separating them. Sample: PBMCs from blood, taken about 40 days after vaccination. The receptor comes from a man aged 50-60 years who received an inactivated influenza vaccine. The chain links TRBV30 to TRBJ2-2; D tentatively fits TRBD1 or TRBD2 (5 bases each). CDR3 nucleotide sequence: TGTGCCTGGAGCCGAGGGGAACTTGGGGAGCTGTTTTTT. Its translation: CAWSRGELGELFF.